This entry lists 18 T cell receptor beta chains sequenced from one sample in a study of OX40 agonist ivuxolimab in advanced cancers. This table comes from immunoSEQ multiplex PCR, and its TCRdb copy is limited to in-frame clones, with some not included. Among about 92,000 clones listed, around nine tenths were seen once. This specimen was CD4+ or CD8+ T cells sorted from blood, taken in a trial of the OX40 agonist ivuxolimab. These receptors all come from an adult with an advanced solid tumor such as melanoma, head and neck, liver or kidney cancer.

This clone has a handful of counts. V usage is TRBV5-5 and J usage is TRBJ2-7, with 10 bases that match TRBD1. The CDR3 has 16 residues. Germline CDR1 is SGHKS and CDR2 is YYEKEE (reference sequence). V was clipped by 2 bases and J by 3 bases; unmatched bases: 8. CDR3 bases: TGTGCCAGCAGCTTAGAAGGACAGGGGGTATTCTACGAGCAGTACTTC. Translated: CASSLEGQGVFYEQYF.

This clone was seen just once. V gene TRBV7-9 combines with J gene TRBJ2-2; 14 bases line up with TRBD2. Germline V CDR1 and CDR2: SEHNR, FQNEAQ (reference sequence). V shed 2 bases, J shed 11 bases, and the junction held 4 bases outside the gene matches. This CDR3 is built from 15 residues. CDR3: CASSLRLAGGRELFF. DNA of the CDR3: TGTGCCAGCAGCTTACGACTAGCGGGAGGGCGCGAGCTGTTTTTT.

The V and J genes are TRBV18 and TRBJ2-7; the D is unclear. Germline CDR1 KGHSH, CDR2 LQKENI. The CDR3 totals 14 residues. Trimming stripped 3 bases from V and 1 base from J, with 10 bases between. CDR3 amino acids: CASSPVLGSYEQYF. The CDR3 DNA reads TGTGCCAGCTCACCGGTCTTAGGGTCCTACGAGCAGTACTTC.

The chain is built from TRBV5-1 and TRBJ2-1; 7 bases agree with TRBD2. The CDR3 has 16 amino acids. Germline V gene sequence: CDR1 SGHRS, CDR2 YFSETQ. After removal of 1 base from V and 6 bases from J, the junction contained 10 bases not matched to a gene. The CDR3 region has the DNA TGCGCCAGCAGCTTGATGGCGGGAGAACCCTGCAATGAGCAGTTCTTC. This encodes CASSLMAGEPCNEQFF.

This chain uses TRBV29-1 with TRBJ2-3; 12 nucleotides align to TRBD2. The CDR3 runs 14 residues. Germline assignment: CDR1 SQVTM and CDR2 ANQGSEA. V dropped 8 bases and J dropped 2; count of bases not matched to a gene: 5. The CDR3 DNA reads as TGCAGCACCCGGACTAGCGGGAACACAGATACGCAGTATTTT. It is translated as CSTRTSGNTDTQYF.

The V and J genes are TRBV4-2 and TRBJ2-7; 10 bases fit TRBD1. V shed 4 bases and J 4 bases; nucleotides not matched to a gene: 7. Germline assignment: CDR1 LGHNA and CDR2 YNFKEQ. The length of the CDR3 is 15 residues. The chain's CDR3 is CASSPLGQGGYEQYF. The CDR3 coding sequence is TGTGCCAGCAGCCCTCTAGGACAGGGGGGGTACGAGCAGTACTTC.

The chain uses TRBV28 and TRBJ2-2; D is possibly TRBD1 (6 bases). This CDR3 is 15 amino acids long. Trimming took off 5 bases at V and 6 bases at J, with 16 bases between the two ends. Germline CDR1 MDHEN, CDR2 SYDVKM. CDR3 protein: CASSEIQGIAGELFF. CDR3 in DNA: TGTGCCAGCAGTGAGATACAGGGAATCGCCGGGGAGCTGTTTTTT.

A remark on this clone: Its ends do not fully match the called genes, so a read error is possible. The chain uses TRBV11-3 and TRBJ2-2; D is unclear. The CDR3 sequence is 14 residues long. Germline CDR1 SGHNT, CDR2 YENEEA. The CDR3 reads CASSLEWNTGELFF. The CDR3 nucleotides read TGTGCCAGCAGCCTAGAGTGGAACACCGGGGAGCTGTTTTTT.

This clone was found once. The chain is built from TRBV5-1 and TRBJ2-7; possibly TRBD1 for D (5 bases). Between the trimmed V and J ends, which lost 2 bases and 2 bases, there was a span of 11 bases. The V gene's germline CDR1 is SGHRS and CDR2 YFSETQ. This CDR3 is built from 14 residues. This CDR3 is CASSFLTDAYEQYF. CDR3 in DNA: TGCGCCAGCAGCTTCCTGACAGACGCCTACGAGCAGTACTTC.

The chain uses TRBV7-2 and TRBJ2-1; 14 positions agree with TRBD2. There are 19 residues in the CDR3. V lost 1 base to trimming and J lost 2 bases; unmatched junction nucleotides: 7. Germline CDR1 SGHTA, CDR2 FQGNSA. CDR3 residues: CASSLGGLAGVVAYNEQFF. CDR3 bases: TGTGCCAGCAGCTTAGGGGGACTAGCGGGAGTAGTGGCCTACAATGAGCAGTTCTTC.

The CDR3 is CASSTGLAGSADTQYF. CDR3 in DNA: TGCGCCAGCAGCACAGGACTAGCGGGAAGCGCAGATACGCAGTATTTT. V gene TRBV5-1 combines with J gene TRBJ2-3; 12 nucleotides agree with TRBD2. V shed 4 bases, J shed 4 bases, and the junction held 7 bases outside the gene matches. CDR3 length: 16 amino acids. Germline CDR1 reads SGHRS; CDR2 reads YFSETQ.

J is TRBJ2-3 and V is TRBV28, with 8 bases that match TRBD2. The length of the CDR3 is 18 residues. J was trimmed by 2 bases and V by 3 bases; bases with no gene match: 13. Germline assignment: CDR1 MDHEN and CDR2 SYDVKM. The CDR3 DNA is TGTGCCAGCAGTTTCGGGCAGGGTCCAGCGGGGGTCACAGATACGCAGTATTTT. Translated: CASSFGQGPAGVTDTQYF.

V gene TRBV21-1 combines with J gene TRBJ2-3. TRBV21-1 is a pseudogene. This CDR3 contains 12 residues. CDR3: CASSKGLDTQYF. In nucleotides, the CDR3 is TGTGCCAGCAGCAAAGGTTTAGATACGCAGTATTTT.

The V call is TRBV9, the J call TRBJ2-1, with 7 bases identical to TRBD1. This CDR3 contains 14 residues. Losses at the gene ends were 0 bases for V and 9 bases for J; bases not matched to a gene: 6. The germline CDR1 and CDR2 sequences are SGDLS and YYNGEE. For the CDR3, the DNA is TGTGCCAGCAGCGTAGCTGGCCCAGGGGGTGAGCAGTTCTTC. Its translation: CASSVAGPGGEQFF.

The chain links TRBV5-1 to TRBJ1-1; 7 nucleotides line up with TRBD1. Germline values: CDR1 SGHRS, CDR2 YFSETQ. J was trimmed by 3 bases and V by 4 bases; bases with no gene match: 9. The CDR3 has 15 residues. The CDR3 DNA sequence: TGCGCCAGCAGCGTAGAGACAGGGTGGGACACTGAAGCTTTCTTT. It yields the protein CASSVETGWDTEAFF. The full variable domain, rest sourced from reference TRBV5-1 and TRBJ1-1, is KAGVTQTPRYLIKTRGQQVTLSCSPISGHRSVSWYQQTPGQGLQFLFEYFSETQRNKGNFPGRFSGRQFSNSRSEMNVSTLELGDSALYLCASSVETGWDTEAFFGQGTRLTVV.

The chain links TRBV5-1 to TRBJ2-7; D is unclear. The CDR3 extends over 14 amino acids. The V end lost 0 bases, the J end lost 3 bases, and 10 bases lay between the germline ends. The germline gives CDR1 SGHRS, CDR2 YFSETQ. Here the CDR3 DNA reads TGCGCCAGCAGCTTGGGTACAGATCTCTACGAGCAGTACTTC. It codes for CASSLGTDLYEQYF.

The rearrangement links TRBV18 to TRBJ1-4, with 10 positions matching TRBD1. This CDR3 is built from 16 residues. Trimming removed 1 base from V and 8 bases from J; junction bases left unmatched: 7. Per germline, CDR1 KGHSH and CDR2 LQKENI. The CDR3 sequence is CASSPQAGTGAEKLFF. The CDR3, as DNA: TGTGCCAGCTCACCACAGGCCGGGACAGGGGCGGAAAAACTGTTTTTT.

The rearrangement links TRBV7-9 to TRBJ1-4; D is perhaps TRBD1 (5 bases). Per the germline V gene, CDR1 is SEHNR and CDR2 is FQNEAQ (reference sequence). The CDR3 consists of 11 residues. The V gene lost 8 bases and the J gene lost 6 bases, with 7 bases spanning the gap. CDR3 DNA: TGTGCCAGCCCCAGGGATGAAAAACTGTTTTTT. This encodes CASPRDEKLFF.